This T cell receptor (beta chain) was retrieved from a study of blood T cell repertoires in COVID-19. Study-level background: Samples came from the United States, Italy and Spain, spanning acute and convalescent COVID-19. T cells, B-cell-depleted T cells, or PBMCs supplied cDNA or gDNA.

Original data processing: For nucleated cells, counts were estimated from reference gene primer amplification. Here immunoSEQ multiplex PCR was the method, and the copy in TCRdb shows in-frame clones only, minus some. V and J calls and clone size are those listed in that table; D and trimming were worked out from the DNA. The table records tens of thousands of clones, approximately 90% of them present only once. Germline V gene data show CDR1 as SGHRS and CDR2 as YFSETQ. The trim removed 4 bases at V and 8 bases at J, leaving 11 bases unmatched. The CDR3 sequence is 14 residues long. The sequenced material came from peripheral blood. The clonotype was recovered from a human donor in a cohort sampled during active COVID-19. The donor label of this sample is uncertain. This chain connects TRBV5-1 to TRBJ1-2; TRBD1 aligns across 7 bases. The chain's CDR3 is CASSPGQPLGGYTF. The CDR3 coding sequence is TGCGCCAGCAGCCCGGGACAGCCCTTGGGCGGCTACACCTTC.